The T cell receptor beta chain described here comes from a study of spatial heterogeneity in lung cancer (dated by TCRdb to between 2019 and 2020). About the study as a whole: Beta-chain transcripts were consistently detected in greater numbers than alpha-chain transcripts, which likely reflects a higher abundance of beta-chain transcripts. TCR alpha and beta repertoires were quantitatively compared across multiple tumor regions, matched nontumor lung and blood in non-small cell lung cancer. Both alpha and beta chains were TCR-sequenced in samples taken at surgery, namely 220 tumor regions, fewer than 85 matched nontumor lung samples and 50 to 60 PBMC samples. The study linked features of the TCR repertoire to counts of nonsynonymous mutations, which were determined by whole-exome sequencing of tumor tissue. In the raw uncorrected reads, each unique combination of TCR and UMI appeared more than ten times on average.

The method behind the library was 5' RACE. Sequencing took place on a NextSeq 500. In the TCR library protocol, a unique molecular identifier was attached to each TCR cDNA molecule so that PCR and sequencing errors could be corrected. The authors' pipeline ran thus. TCR identification, UMI-based error correction and CDR3 extraction were performed with Decombinator tools. Expanded TCRs were defined as those above a frequency of 2 per 1,000, corresponding to the top 1% of the tumor frequency distribution. Each repertoire was subsampled 100 times to 5,000 TCRs, after which Renyi diversity was computed with the R vegan package. To build CDR3 similarity networks, amino acid triplet string-kernel similarity was used, and CDR3s were connected when their pairwise similarity was above 0.82. TCRdb itself trimmed the public reads at Q25 with fastp, ran MiXCR and retained productive beta chains. Each CDR3 protein gets just one entry, which takes the most common genes and DNA from the rows behind it. The V and J calls were not made by the authors but by TCRdb's processing. This sample has about 92,000 distinct CDR3 sequences in its table, and approximately 12% of those were observed once. Over 40% of the sample is held by the ten biggest clonotypes.

Spanning cysteine to phenylalanine, the CDR3 consists of 16 amino acids. The retained sequence is limited to the CDR3, 48 bases, with the frame set at the first base. From a lookup of the germline V gene, CDR1 and CDR2 are MNHEY and SVGAGI. V sheds 0 bases and J sheds 8 bases, leaving 14 bases between their ends. This clonotype was seen a few times. Its cognate antigen has yet to be identified. No base quality information exists; no much larger clone differs at one position. What the study reported, not specific to this receptor: Confirming at a functional level the hypothesis that regional TCRs recognize regional mutations was considered to require additional single-cell paired TCR alpha and beta sequencing. Ubiquitous expanded tumor TCRs were detected in blood more often at tumor resection than at routine follow-up.

The time point label, read with the paper, signifies: sample taken at primary tumor resection. Whole RNA extracted from tumor and nontumor lung tissue, or from cryopreserved PBMC samples, was used for TCR sequencing without cell sorting. Samples were obtained from 70 to 85 patients with early-stage, untreated non-small cell lung cancer from the lung TRACERx cohort. Patients were selected for TCR sequencing only if sufficient RNA was available from at least two tumor regions. The specimen comprised PBMCs, sampled at surgery. The chain was built from TRBV6-5 and TRBJ1-6, with no confident D gene call. The TCR sequence derives from a male donor with early-stage non-small cell lung cancer. Read as DNA, the sequence is TGTGCCAGCAGTTACTCGTCTGGATCGTACGATTCACCCCTCCACTTT. Protein translation: CASSYSSGSYDSPLHF.